The next 20 T cell receptor beta chains were all read from a single sample in a study of T cell responses to AZD1222 COVID-19 vaccine. Profiled with immunoSEQ multiplex PCR; TCRdb holds only in-frame clones, not every one. The sample lists about 160,000 clones; about 90% were seen once. The sequenced sample was peripheral blood, obtained on day 0 of MenACWY control vaccination. The receptor source for this set is an adult in good health.

The rearrangement links TRBV6-5 to TRBJ1-6; 8 bases are a match to TRBD1. This CDR3 comprises 16 residues. Germline assignment: CDR1 MNHEY and CDR2 SVGAGI. Trimming at V came to 2 bases and at J to 5 bases, leaving 5 bases not matched to a gene. CDR3 region: CASSYLDRGHNSPLHF. CDR3 nucleotide sequence: TGTGCCAGCAGTTACCTCGACAGGGGCCATAATTCACCCCTCCACTTT.

The chain is built from TRBV24-1 and TRBJ2-3; tentatively, D is TRBD1 (6 bases). The CDR3 contains 16 residues. With 1 base removed from V and 4 bases from J, the gap between germline ends came to 14 bases. Germline CDR1 is KGHDR and CDR2 is SFDVKD. The DNA for the CDR3 is TGTGCCACCAGTGATTTTGGGGGCGCGATATCAGATACGCAGTATTTT. Translation: CATSDFGGAISDTQYF.

The rearrangement links TRBV27 to TRBJ1-5; D call uncertain. Germline V gene sequence: CDR1 MNHEY, CDR2 SMNVEV (reference sequence). Between the trimmed V and J ends, which lost 4 bases and 0 bases, there was a span of 19 bases. CDR3 length: 18 amino acids. The DNA for the CDR3 is TGTGCCAGCAGTTCCCTGGCTGCCTTAGGCGTTAGCAATCAGCCCCAGCATTTT. Translated, it gives CASSSLAALGVSNQPQHF.

The chain combines TRBV7-5 with TRBJ1-5. TRBV7-5 has pseudogene status. The length of the CDR3 is 15 residues. As DNA, the CDR3 is TGTGTCAGAAGCTGGATTATTCTCGTTAATCAGCCCCAGCATTTT. Translated: CVRSWIILVNQPQHF.

This clone showed up just a few times. The rearrangement uses TRBV7-9 and TRBJ2-7; tentative D call: TRBD1 (6 bases). The CDR3 is 13 residues long. The V end lost 3 bases, the J end lost 2 bases, and 8 bases lay between the germline ends. Germline assignment: CDR1 SEHNR and CDR2 FQNEAQ (reference sequence). Written as DNA, the CDR3 is TGTGCCAGCAGCTTGACAGGAGCCTACGAGCAGTACTTC. It is translated as CASSLTGAYEQYF.

The chain uses TRBV5-6 and TRBJ2-7, with 8 bases that match TRBD1. V shed 0 bases, J shed 0 bases, and the junction held 5 bases outside the gene matches. Germline assignment: CDR1 SGHDT and CDR2 YYEEEE. The CDR3 has 16 amino acids. CDR3 DNA: TGTGCCAGCAGCTTGGACAGGGGGACCTACTCCTACGAGCAGTACTTC. Translated: CASSLDRGTYSYEQYF.

V gene TRBV6-1 combines with J gene TRBJ1-5; D is perhaps TRBD1 (6 bases). The length of the CDR3 is 14 residues. V dropped 2 bases and J dropped 7 bases, with 12 bases sitting between them. The germline gives CDR1 MNHNS, CDR2 SASEGT. The CDR3 spells CASSEITGTQPQHF. CDR3 nucleotide sequence: TGTGCCAGCAGTGAAATTACAGGGACCCAGCCCCAGCATTTT.

V and J are TRBV7-2 and TRBJ1-2; D ambiguous. Between the trimmed V and J ends, which lost 5 bases and 8 bases, there was a span of 15 bases. CDR3 size: 13 residues. CDR1 and CDR2 (germline): SGHTA, FQGNSA. CDR3 in DNA: TGTGCCAGCAGCCTCTCCGAGGTTCGAGGCTACACCTTC. This sequence encodes CASSLSEVRGYTF.

The chain links TRBV7-3 to TRBJ2-2; the match to TRBD1 covers 8 bases. Trimming cost V 5 bases and J 1 base; bases outside gene matches: 3. This CDR3 comprises 15 residues. Looked up from germline, CDR1 is SGHTA and CDR2 is FQGTGA. The CDR3 DNA reads as TGTGCCAGCAGCGAAGGGACAGGGAACACCGGGGAGCTGTTTTTT. Translated, it gives CASSEGTGNTGELFF.

The chain combines TRBV27 with TRBJ1-2; D is undetermined. Trimming took off 7 bases at V and 3 bases at J, with 18 bases between the two ends. Germline V lookup: CDR1 MNHEY, CDR2 SMNVEV (reference sequence). The length of the CDR3 is 15 residues. This CDR3 is CASTYSIDRDYGYTF. In DNA form, the CDR3 reads TGTGCCAGCACCTACTCTATTGACCGCGACTATGGCTACACCTTC.

The chain links TRBV14 to TRBJ1-2; D is unclear. The CDR3 consists of 13 residues. Trimming took off 1 base at V and 8 bases at J, with 11 bases between the two ends. Germline assignment: CDR1 SGHDN and CDR2 FVKESK. CDR3 in amino acids: CASSQGGIRGYTF. As DNA, the CDR3 is TGTGCCAGCAGCCAAGGAGGGATAAGAGGCTACACCTTC.

The chain joins TRBV7-9 to TRBJ1-2; 11 bases are shared with TRBD1. The CDR3 has 15 amino acids. J was trimmed by 4 bases and V by 5 bases; bases with no gene match: 6. Germline CDR1 reads SEHNR; CDR2 reads FQNEAQ (reference sequence). This CDR3 reads CASSARTGGGYGYTF. CDR3 nucleotides: TGTGCCAGCAGCGCCCGGACAGGGGGCGGCTATGGCTACACCTTC.

This clone was seen just once. The V and J genes are TRBV5-1 and TRBJ2-3, with D hard to call. CDR1 and CDR2 from the germline V gene are SGHRS and YFSETQ. The ends were cut back, 0 bases at V and 0 bases at J, with 11 bases in the middle. This CDR3 has 16 amino acids. The CDR3 here is CASSLDGTPSTDTQYF. In nucleotides, the CDR3 is TGCGCCAGCAGCTTGGATGGCACCCCTAGCACAGATACGCAGTATTTT.

This clone came up once. The J gene is TRBJ1-1, the V gene TRBV9; D gene unclear. CDR3 size: 15 residues. With 0 bases removed from V and 4 bases from J, the gap between germline ends came to 13 bases. Germline V gene lookup returns CDR1 SGDLS and CDR2 YYNGEE. CDR3 amino acids: CASSVDPVYGTEAFF. Here the CDR3 DNA reads TGTGCCAGCAGCGTAGATCCGGTTTATGGCACTGAAGCTTTCTTT.

The gene calls are TRBV11-2 and TRBJ2-7; no clear D gene. CDR1 is SGHAT and CDR2 is FQNNGV in the germline V gene. The CDR3 length is 12 residues. The V and J ends lost 4 bases and 3 bases respectively, with 7 bases between them. This chain's CDR3 is CASSSSSYEQYF. In DNA, the CDR3 is TGTGCCAGCAGCTCATCTAGCTACGAGCAGTACTTC.

The chain is built from TRBV5-1 and TRBJ1-1, with 9 bases fitting TRBD1. CDR3 size: 14 residues. The trim removed 4 bases at V and 3 bases at J, leaving 4 bases unmatched. Germline V CDR1 and CDR2: SGHRS, YFSETQ. The CDR3 DNA reads as TGCGCCAGCAGCATCGGGACAGGGCACACTGAAGCTTTCTTT. It is translated as CASSIGTGHTEAFF.

The rearrangement links TRBV6-5 to TRBJ1-5; D remains ambiguous. The V gene lost 5 bases and the J gene lost 2 bases, with 13 bases spanning the gap. Germline CDR1 reads MNHEY; CDR2 reads SVGAGI. The CDR3 extends over 15 amino acids. CDR3 sequence: CASSNPNRGNQPQHF. Here the CDR3 DNA reads TGTGCCAGCAGTAACCCCAACCGGGGCAATCAGCCCCAGCATTTT.

The V gene is TRBV7-2, the J gene TRBJ2-1; 10 bases are shared with TRBD1. Per the germline V gene, CDR1 is SGHTA and CDR2 is FQGNSA. The CDR3 totals 16 residues. With V trimmed by 3 bases and J by 7 bases, 9 bases remained unmatched. CDR3 DNA sequence: TGTGCCAGCAGCTTCGGGACAGGGGCCGGGGGAAATGAGCAGTTCTTC. As protein: CASSFGTGAGGNEQFF.

V usage is TRBV3-1 (or the pseudogene TRBV3-2) and J usage is TRBJ1-2; D is uncertain. The CDR3 totals 13 residues. Germline V gene lookup returns CDR1 LGHDT and CDR2 YNNKEL (reference sequence). The germline V and J ends were trimmed by 0 bases and 5 bases, with 7 bases remaining between them. This CDR3 is CASSQEAAYGYTF. Written as DNA, the CDR3 is TGTGCCAGCAGCCAAGAGGCCGCGTATGGCTACACCTTC.

This chain joins TRBV6-1 and TRBJ2-3; no clear D. Germline CDR1 and CDR2: MNHNS and SASEGT. The CDR3 sequence is 16 residues long. The germline V and J ends were trimmed by 2 bases and 3 bases, with 15 bases remaining between them. CDR3 loop: CASSETVGQPTDTQYF. As DNA, the CDR3 is TGTGCCAGCAGTGAAACTGTCGGGCAGCCGACAGATACGCAGTATTTT.